The 27 T cell receptor beta chains given below trace back to one sample, sequenced in a study of blood T cells in healthy people across ages. Primers used in a second PCR of about 6 to 11 cycles were a sample-barcoded 5' primer and a J-beta primer mix. TCRdb itself ran the 5' RACE reads through MiXCR, one entry per CDR3 protein. In the table there are approximately 850,000 distinct CDR3 sequences, 58% of which are singletons. The sample consisted of blood. The receptors come from a man younger than 40 in good health.

The V call is TRBV28, the J call TRBJ2-5; D perhaps matches TRBD1 (6 bases). TRBJ2-7 explains the end of the DNA better; the J call may be wrong. This CDR3 spans 13 amino acids. Germline V gives CDR1 MDHEN, CDR2 SYDVKM. As DNA, the CDR3 is TGTGCCAGCAGTCGACAGGCCCCCTACGAGCAGTACTTC. Its translation: CASSRQAPYEQYF.

The gene calls are TRBV30 and TRBJ1-2; maybe TRBD1 (5 bases). This CDR3 comprises 14 residues. Germline lookup yields CDR1 GTSNPN and CDR2 SVGIG (reference sequence). Trimming took 2 bases from V and 4 from J, leaving 14 bases between them. The CDR3 DNA sequence: TGTGCCTGGAGTCTCGCAGGGACGGGCTATGGCTACACCTTC. Translation gives CAWSLAGTGYGYTF.

The sample holds a few counts of this clonotype. In DNA form, the CDR3 reads TGTGCCAGCAGAGTAGGGGGTTTGGGCGGAAGAGCCTACGAGCAGTACTTC. Protein: CASRVGGLGGRAYEQYF. This sequence joins TRBV27 and TRBJ2-7, with a weak D call TRBD1 (6 bases). This CDR3 has 17 residues. Trimming stripped 6 bases from V and 2 bases from J, with 23 bases between. CDR1 and CDR2 from the germline V gene are MNHEY and SMNVEV (reference sequence).

The V gene is TRBV20-1, the J gene TRBJ2-4; the match to TRBD2 covers 9 bases. J lost 8 bases, V lost 7 bases, and 9 bases had no gene match. Germline CDR1 DFQATT, CDR2 SNEGSKA (reference sequence). The CDR3 totals 13 residues. CDR3 amino acids: CSGAAGGRDIQYF. CDR3 coding DNA: TGCAGTGGGGCTGCGGGAGGGCGCGACATTCAGTACTTC.

The genes are TRBV20-1 and TRBJ2-4, with 8 positions matching TRBD2. The CDR3 runs to 15 residues. The V segment lost 5 bases and the J segment 13 bases; nucleotides outside the gene matches: 19. CDR1 is DFQATT, CDR2 SNEGSKA, per germline (reference sequence). The CDR3 region is CSAEGGTSGLWEQYF. The CDR3 DNA sequence: TGCAGTGCTGAGGGGGGAACTAGCGGCCTCTGGGAGCAGTACTTC.

The rearrangement uses TRBV25-1 and TRBJ2-3; D call uncertain. CDR1 and CDR2 (germline): MGHDK, SYGVNS. Trimming removed 1 base from V and 6 bases from J, with 8 bases in between. This CDR3 has 13 residues. The DNA of the CDR3 is TGTGCCAGCAGTGAATGGATGGCCGATACGCAGTATTTT. Protein sequence: CASSEWMADTQYF.

The chain couples TRBV3-1 to TRBJ2-1; D may be TRBD1 or TRBD2 (5 bases each). CDR1 and CDR2 (germline): LGHDT, YNNKEL (reference sequence). Trimming cost V 4 bases and J 8 bases, with 12 bases left between them. The CDR3 is 13 amino acids. Here the CDR3 reads CASSPEMGDEQFF. The CDR3 DNA follows: TGTGCCAGCAGCCCAGAGATGGGGGATGAGCAGTTCTTC.

A few counts support this clonotype. The V gene is TRBV20-1, the J gene TRBJ2-1; either TRBD1 or TRBD2 may supply D (5 bases each). The CDR3 is 13 amino acids. CDR1 and CDR2 (germline): DFQATT, SNEGSKA (reference sequence). Deletions cut 4 bases from V and 3 bases from J, with 10 bases between. This CDR3 reads CSAKDTSYNEQFF. DNA for the CDR3: TGCAGTGCTAAGGACACTAGCTACAATGAGCAGTTCTTC.

The chain joins TRBV4-2 to TRBJ1-1; 8 bases are a match to TRBD1. The V segment lost 0 bases and the J segment 4 bases; nucleotides outside the gene matches: 10. The CDR3 spans 17 residues. Per the germline V gene, CDR1 is LGHNA and CDR2 is YNFKEQ. This CDR3 reads CASSQEVTGGVGTEAFF. For the CDR3, the DNA is TGTGCCAGCAGCCAAGAAGTCACAGGGGGGGTAGGCACTGAAGCTTTCTTT.

V is TRBV18 and J is TRBJ1-2; 8 positions match TRBD1. The V gene end was trimmed by 5 bases and the J gene end by 6 bases; junction bases not matched to a gene: 8. Germline values: CDR1 KGHSH, CDR2 LQKENI. This CDR3 has 14 residues. CDR3 nucleotide sequence: TGTGCCAGCTCAGGGACAGGTTCCGGGGATGGCTACACCTTC. Translated: CASSGTGSGDGYTF.

The chain joins TRBV9 to TRBJ2-1; D may be TRBD1 or TRBD2 (5 bases each). The CDR3 loop spans 13 amino acids. The V end was cut by 3 bases, the J end by 5 bases, with 9 bases between. Germline-derived CDR1 and CDR2 are SGDLS and YYNGEE. In DNA form, the CDR3 reads TGTGCCAGCAGCGGAGGGGTCGACAATGAGCAGTTCTTC. Translated: CASSGGVDNEQFF.

This clonotype was detected only once. V is TRBV5-1 and J is TRBJ2-5; TRBD2 matches 8 bases. The CDR3 loop spans 13 amino acids. The V gene end was trimmed by 5 bases and the J gene end by 12 bases; junction bases not matched to a gene: 12. CDR1 and CDR2 from the germline V gene are SGHRS and YFSETQ. The DNA of the CDR3 is TGCGCCAGCAGTGAAGGACTAGCTGGGGGGGAGTACTTC. This translates into CASSEGLAGGEYF.

The chain joins TRBV6-5 to TRBJ1-6, with D possibly TRBD1 on 6 matching bases. CDR1 is MNHEY, CDR2 SVGAGI, per germline. V was trimmed by 5 bases and J by 4 bases, leaving 15 bases between them. There are 16 residues in the CDR3. This CDR3 reads CASSPGGALYNSPLHF. CDR3 nucleotide sequence: TGTGCCAGCAGTCCGGGGGGGGCGCTATATAATTCACCCCTCCACTTT.

J is TRBJ2-3 and V is TRBV5-1; D may be TRBD1 or TRBD2 (5 bases each). Germline V CDR1 and CDR2: SGHRS, YFSETQ. CDR3 length: 14 amino acids. The ends were cut back, 4 bases at V and 4 bases at J, with 13 bases in the middle. The CDR3 sequence: CASSGGTLSDTQYF. CDR3 DNA: TGCGCCAGCAGCGGTGGGACGTTGTCAGATACGCAGTATTTT.

V is TRBV20-1 and J is TRBJ2-1; TRBD2 might be the D (6 bases). The germline V gene has CDR1 DFQATT and CDR2 SNEGSKA (reference sequence). CDR3 length: 14 amino acids. The V end lost 3 bases, the J end lost 3 bases, and 12 bases lay between the germline ends. The CDR3 is CSARPDGSYNEQFF. The CDR3 bases are TGCAGTGCTAGGCCGGACGGGAGCTACAATGAGCAGTTCTTC.

This clonotype is a singleton in its sample. The rearrangement links TRBV6-2 or TRBV6-3 to TRBJ2-7; a weak D match, TRBD1 (6 bases). Trimming shortened V by 6 bases and J by 5 bases, and 14 bases separated the two germline ends. The CDR3 length is 13 residues. The germline gives CDR1 MNHEY, CDR2 SVGEGT. In DNA form, the CDR3 reads TGTGCCAGCAGACTAACAGGGCCACACGAGCAGTACTTC. Translated: CASRLTGPHEQYF.

J is TRBJ2-4 and V is TRBV7-2, with 8 bases matching TRBD1. The CDR3 covers 15 residues. Germline V CDR1 and CDR2: SGHTA, FQGNSA. V was pared by 5 bases and J by 6 bases, with 9 bases of the junction left unmatched. CDR3 DNA: TGTGCCAGCAGCCTTGGACAGGGTGGTCGAAACATTCAGTACTTC. This sequence encodes CASSLGQGGRNIQYF.

This clonotype was seen just once. The rearrangement links TRBV20-1 to TRBJ2-7; D not certain. V shed 2 bases and J shed 5 bases, with 16 bases lying between them. Looked up from germline, CDR1 is DFQATT and CDR2 is SNEGSKA (reference sequence). The CDR3 has 14 amino acids. In nucleotides, the CDR3 is TGCAGTGCTAGACAGAGCCGGAGCCCCCACGAGCAGTACTTC. Residues: CSARQSRSPHEQYF.

V and J are TRBV19 and TRBJ2-7, with D perhaps TRBD2 (5 bases). The CDR3 loop spans 14 amino acids. Trimming cost V 1 base and J 2 bases, with 9 bases left between them. Germline V gene sequence: CDR1 LNHDA, CDR2 SQIVND (reference sequence). The CDR3 region is CASSIGVEAYEQYF. DNA of the CDR3: TGTGCCAGTAGTATAGGGGTGGAGGCCTACGAGCAGTACTTC.

This rearrangement joins TRBV7-9 to TRBJ2-4; tentative D call: TRBD2 (6 bases). The V end lost 5 bases, the J end lost 13 bases, and 15 bases lay between the germline ends. The CDR3 extends over 12 amino acids. Germline CDR1 and CDR2: SEHNR and FQNEAQ (reference sequence). For the CDR3, the DNA is TGTGCCAGCAGCCCCTCGGAGGGAGAGCAGTACTTC. Amino acid sequence: CASSPSEGEQYF.

This clonotype showed up just once. V gene TRBV20-1 combines with J gene TRBJ2-1; 9 bases are shared with TRBD2. Per the germline V gene, CDR1 is DFQATT and CDR2 is SNEGSKA (reference sequence). Losses at the gene ends were 7 bases for V and 8 bases for J; bases not matched to a gene: 9. This CDR3 has 13 amino acids. CDR3: CSGSGGPMYEQFF. DNA of the CDR3: TGCAGTGGGAGCGGGGGGCCGATGTATGAGCAGTTCTTC.

This chain links TRBV20-1 with TRBJ1-6; the D is unclear. CDR3 length: 14 amino acids. Deletions cut 6 bases from V and 7 bases from J, with 16 bases between. Per germline, CDR1 DFQATT and CDR2 SNEGSKA (reference sequence). CDR3 sequence (DNA): TGCAGTGCCCCCGAAGAAGAGTTCAATTCACCCCTCCACTTT. This gives the protein CSAPEEEFNSPLHF.

The rearrangement links TRBV7-2 to TRBJ1-6; unclear D gene. V lost 0 bases and J lost 8, with 5 bases in between. Germline V gives CDR1 SGHTA, CDR2 FQGNSA. The CDR3 contains 13 residues. The CDR3 DNA follows: TGTGCCAGCAGCTTAGCGACGCATTCACCCCTCCACTTT. Translation gives CASSLATHSPLHF. Looking up the rest from reference TRBV7-2 and TRBJ1-6 gives the full variable domain: GAGVSQSPSNKVTEKGKDVELRCDPISGHTALYWYRQSLGQGLEFLIYFQGNSAPDKSGLPSDRFSAERTGGSVSTLTIQRTQQEDSAVYLCASSLATHSPLHFGNGTRLTVT.

This clonotype was detected many times. CDR3 region: CASSPGWNTDTQYF. DNA for the CDR3: TGTGCCAGCAGCCCAGGGTGGAACACAGATACGCAGTATTTT. V and J are TRBV11-1 and TRBJ2-3; D might be TRBD1 (5 bases). Germline CDR1 is SGHAT and CDR2 is FQDESV (reference sequence). CDR3 length: 14 residues. V lost 5 bases to trimming and J lost 2 bases, with 11 bases between them.

This clonotype was found a few times. The rearrangement joins TRBV12-3 or TRBV12-4 to TRBJ2-5; tentative D call: TRBD2 (6 bases). Trimming cost V 8 bases and J 1 base, with 17 bases left between them. This CDR3 is 15 amino acids long. CDR3 sequence: CASGDWLDTQETQYF. The CDR3 DNA is TGTGCCAGCGGGGACTGGCTTGATACCCAAGAGACCCAGTACTTC.

This clonotype was recorded only once. The gene calls are TRBV7-2 and TRBJ1-5; D unclear. V lost 2 bases, J lost 2 bases, and 13 bases lay in between. This CDR3 region has 16 residues. Germline CDR1 reads SGHTA; CDR2 reads FQGNSA. The CDR3 nucleotides read TGTGCCAGCAGCTTACCGAGAGGTTCGGGCAATCAGCCCCAGCATTTT. Translating gives CASSLPRGSGNQPQHF.

Concerning this clonotype itself: One end of the junction is discordant with germline, which a read error may explain. The rearrangement uses TRBV4-1 and TRBJ1-5; D is unclear. The germline V gene has CDR1 MGHRA and CDR2 YSYEKL. This CDR3 spans 14 amino acids. The CDR3 nucleotides are TGCGCCAGCGGCCAAGAGCTCTTCAATCAGCCCCAGCATTTT. Translation gives CASGQELFNQPQHF.